This T cell receptor beta chain was identified in a study of T cell responses to AZD1222 COVID-19 vaccine. Findings of the study overall: Samples come after the peak T cell response, not at day 14. AZD1222 recipients seropositive at baseline numbered only five to seven.

Method: immunoSEQ multiplex PCR; TCRdb's copy keeps in-frame clones and lacks some. This sample has just over 95,000 clones, with approximately 88% found just once. This clone was picked up a small number of times. Its antigen remains unknown. Looked up from germline, CDR1 is MNHEY and CDR2 is SVGAGI. The CDR3 runs 14 residues. The V gene end was trimmed by 6 bases and the J gene end by 1 base; junction bases not matched to a gene: 2. This sample comprised peripheral blood, obtained on day 0 of AZD1222 vaccination. This receptor was obtained from an adult in good health. The chain uses TRBV6-5 and TRBJ2-3, with TRBD2 identical over 9 bases. The DNA for the CDR3 is TGTGCCAGCAGATTAGCGGGGGGCACAGATACGCAGTATTTT. It codes for CASRLAGGTDTQYF.